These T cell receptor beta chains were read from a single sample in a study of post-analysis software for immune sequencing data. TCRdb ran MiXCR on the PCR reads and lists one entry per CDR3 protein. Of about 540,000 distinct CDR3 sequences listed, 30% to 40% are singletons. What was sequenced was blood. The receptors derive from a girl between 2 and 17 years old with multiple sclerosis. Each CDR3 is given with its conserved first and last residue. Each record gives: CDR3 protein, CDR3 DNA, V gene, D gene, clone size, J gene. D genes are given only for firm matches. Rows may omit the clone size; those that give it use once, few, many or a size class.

CDR3aa: CASSLAPLGRNYGYTF; CDR3nt: TGTGCCAGCAGTTTAGCCCCTCTGGGGAGGAACTATGGCTACACCTTC; v_gene: TRBV12-3/TRBV12-4; d_gene: .; abundance: few; j_gene: TRBJ1-2
CDR3aa: CASSYSGTNYGYTF; CDR3nt: TGTGCCAGCAGTTACTCCGGTACTAACTATGGCTACACCTTC; v_gene: TRBV12-3/TRBV12-4; d_gene: .; abundance: few; j_gene: TRBJ1-2
CDR3aa: CASSPLLAGGGTGTGELFF; CDR3nt: TGTGCCAGCAGCCCATTACTAGCGGGGGGGGGCACAGGCACCGGGGAGCTGTTTTTT; v_gene: TRBV11-2; d_gene: TRBD2; abundance: few; j_gene: TRBJ2-2
CDR3aa: CASTKEPGTDSYEQYF; CDR3nt: TGTGCCAGCACCAAAGAGCCCGGGACAGATTCATACGAGCAGTACTTC; v_gene: TRBV6-5; d_gene: TRBD1; abundance: many; j_gene: TRBJ2-7
CDR3aa: CSARKTGGGTDTQYF; CDR3nt: TGCAGTGCTAGAAAGACAGGGGGAGGCACAGATACGCAGTATTTT; v_gene: TRBV20-1; d_gene: TRBD1; abundance: .; j_gene: TRBJ2-3
CDR3aa: CSARTGRVVYEQYF; CDR3nt: TGCAGTGCCAGGACAGGGAGGGTGGTCTACGAGCAGTACTTC; v_gene: TRBV20-1; d_gene: .; abundance: .; j_gene: TRBJ2-7
CDR3aa: CASSQHRGPDNEQFF; CDR3nt: TGTGCCAGCAGCCAGCACAGGGGGCCTGACAATGAGCAGTTCTTC; v_gene: TRBV4-2; d_gene: TRBD1; abundance: .; j_gene: TRBJ2-1
CDR3aa: CASSSIAGSYEQYF; CDR3nt: TGTGCCAGCAGTTCCATAGCGGGGTCCTACGAGCAGTACTTC; v_gene: TRBV6-5; d_gene: TRBD2; abundance: .; j_gene: TRBJ2-7
CDR3aa: CASSVAGDGAYEQYF; CDR3nt: TGTGCCAGCAGCGTAGCGGGGGACGGAGCCTACGAGCAGTACTTC; v_gene: TRBV9; d_gene: .; abundance: few; j_gene: TRBJ2-7
CDR3aa: CASRRLAGARNIQYF; CDR3nt: TGTGCCAGCAGGCGACTAGCGGGGGCCCGTAACATTCAGTACTTC; v_gene: TRBV5-6; d_gene: TRBD2; abundance: few; j_gene: TRBJ2-4